This T cell receptor beta chain comes out of a study of T cell responses to AZD1222 COVID-19 vaccine (dated by TCRdb to about 2021). Notes on the research overall: AZD1222 recipients with second doses at about 4 weeks or about 12 weeks were pooled, because spike-specific TCR depth and breadth did not differ between schedules. A total of under 250 trial participants underwent TCR sequencing, of whom roughly 210 had received two doses of AZD1222 and roughly 26 had received two doses of the MenACWY control vaccine. Trial participants were enrolled by age into subgroups of 18-55, 56-69 and 70-plus years, and about 150, 27 and 61 TCR-sequenced participants, respectively, were included in these subgroups.

This sample's time point label indicates: baseline before first vaccination. Vaccinee samples came from UK trials COV001 and COV002, including a single-blind randomized controlled phase 2/3 trial of AZD1222 (ChAdOx1 nCoV-19) in healthy adults. For TCRbeta chain sequencing, PBMC samples from trial participants were taken at day 0 and at day 28 after the second dose. Points on this clone: Its cognate antigen has yet to be identified. Base qualities are not provided; no much larger clone lies one nucleotide away.

The CDR3 sequence holds 15 residues, the cysteine and phenylalanine included. Left in the record is the CDR3 DNA by itself, 45 bases read in frame from the first base. Trimming takes 5 bases from V and 6 bases from J, and the germline ends sit 17 bases apart. The germline V gene supplies CDR1 SGHTA and CDR2 FQGNSA. The CDR3 regions of human TCRbeta chains were subjected to immunosequencing. The original methods were these. TCRs in the repertoires were compared against a reference library of SARS-CoV-2-specific TCRs that had been generated with the MIRA antigen-specificity platform. Breadth was defined as the fraction of unique TCRs that were SARS-CoV-2-associated. Depth was defined as the fraction of total T cells that were SARS-CoV-2-associated. Using the MIRA data, every spike-specific TCR was mapped to the spike region that the TCR reacted to and assigned to either a CD4 or a CD8 class. Log10-transformed breadth and depth values were compared by one-way ANOVA with Sidak's multiple comparisons tests. In its TCRdb copy, this immuneACCESS table keeps in-frame sequences only and misses some clones. Where compared with another copy, unresolved V genes explain less than half of these, and the others have no known cause. The D gene and trimming were derived from the DNA, and the V and J assignments and clone size from that table. The sample contains some 150,000 clones, about nine tenths of them found a single time. The ten largest clones capture 15% to 20% of the sample.

Broad study findings and their caveats: After two AZD1222 doses, both the breadth and the depth of spike-specific TCRs were significantly higher than at day 0 and than in MenACWY recipients. Conclusions about previously exposed vaccinees are limited, since just a handful of AZD1222 recipients were seropositive for SARS-CoV-2 at baseline. The vaccine-associated CD4 TCRs covered the entire spike protein, and the dominant responses fell in regions 160-218 and 743-854. The 56-69-year group was small, and its depth increase did not reach significance, likely because of low power. Nearly half of unique spike-specific TCRs reportedly recognized epitopes outside regions mutated in the B.1.351 and B.1.1.7 variants. Because no day 14 peak-response samples were available, the repertoires could be characterized only after the peak T cell response. Most participants were white British and females outnumbered males, and the authors suggested that clonal diversity may have been underestimated.

This sequence uses TRBV7-2 and TRBJ2-1, with the D gene too uncertain to name. Material: peripheral blood, obtained on day 0 of AZD1222 vaccination. This clonotype was sampled from an adult in good health. The sequenced DNA is TGTGCCAGCAGCCAGACGATTGCGGAGTTCAATGAGCAGTTCTTC. Its protein product is CASSQTIAEFNEQFF.